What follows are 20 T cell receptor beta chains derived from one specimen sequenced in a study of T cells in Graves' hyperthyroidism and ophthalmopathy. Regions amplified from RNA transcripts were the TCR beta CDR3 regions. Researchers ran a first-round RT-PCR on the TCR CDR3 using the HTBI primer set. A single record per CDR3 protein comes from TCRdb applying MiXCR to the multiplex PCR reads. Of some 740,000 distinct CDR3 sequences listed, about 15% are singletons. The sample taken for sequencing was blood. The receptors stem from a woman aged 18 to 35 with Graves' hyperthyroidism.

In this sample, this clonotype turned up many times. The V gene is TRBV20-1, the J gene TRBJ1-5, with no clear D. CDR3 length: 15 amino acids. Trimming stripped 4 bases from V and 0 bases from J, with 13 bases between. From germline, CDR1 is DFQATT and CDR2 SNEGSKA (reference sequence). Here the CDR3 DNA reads TGCAGTGCTAAGGCCGGGATCTCTAGCAATCAGCCCCAGCATTTT. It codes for CSAKAGISSNQPQHF.

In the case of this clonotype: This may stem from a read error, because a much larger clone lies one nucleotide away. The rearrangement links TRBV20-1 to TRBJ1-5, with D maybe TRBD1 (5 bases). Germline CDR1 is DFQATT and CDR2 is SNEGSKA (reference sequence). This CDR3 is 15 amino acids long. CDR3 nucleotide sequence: TGCAGTGTTAGACTATACGACAGTAGCAATCAGCCCCAGCATTTT. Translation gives CSVRLYDSSNQPQHF.

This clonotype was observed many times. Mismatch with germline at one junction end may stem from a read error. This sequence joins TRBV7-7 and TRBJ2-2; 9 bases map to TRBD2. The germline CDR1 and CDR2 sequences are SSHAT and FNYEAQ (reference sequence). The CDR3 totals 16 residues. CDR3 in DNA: TGTGCTAGCAGCTTTAGCGGGAGTAGGGACACCGGGGAGCTGTTTTTT. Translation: CASSFSGSRDTGELFF.

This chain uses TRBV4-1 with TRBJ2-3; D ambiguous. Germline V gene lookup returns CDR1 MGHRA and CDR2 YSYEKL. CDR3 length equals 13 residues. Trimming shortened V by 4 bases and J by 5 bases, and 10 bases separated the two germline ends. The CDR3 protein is CASSLTVGDTQYF. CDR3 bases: TGCGCCAGCAGCCTAACCGTAGGAGATACGCAGTATTTT.

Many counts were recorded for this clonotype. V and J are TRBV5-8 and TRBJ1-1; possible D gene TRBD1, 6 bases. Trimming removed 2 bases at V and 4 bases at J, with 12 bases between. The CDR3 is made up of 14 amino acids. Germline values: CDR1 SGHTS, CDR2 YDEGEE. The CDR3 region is CASSFGQFATEAFF. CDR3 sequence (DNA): TGTGCCAGCAGCTTTGGACAGTTCGCCACTGAAGCTTTCTTT.

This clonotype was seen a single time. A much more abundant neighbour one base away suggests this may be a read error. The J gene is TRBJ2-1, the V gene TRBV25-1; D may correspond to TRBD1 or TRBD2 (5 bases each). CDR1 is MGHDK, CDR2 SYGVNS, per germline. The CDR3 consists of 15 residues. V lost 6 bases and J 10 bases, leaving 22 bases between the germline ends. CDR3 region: CASSPHTGTYGEQFF. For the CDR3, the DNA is TGTGCCAGCAGCCCTCACACGGGGACCTATGGGGAGCAGTTCTTC. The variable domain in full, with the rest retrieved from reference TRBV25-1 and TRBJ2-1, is EADIYQTPRYLVIGTGKKITLECSQTMGHDKMYWYQQDPGMELHLIHYSYGVNSTEKGDLSSESTVSRIRTEHFPLTLESARPSHTSQYLCASSPHTGTYGEQFFGPGTRLTVL.

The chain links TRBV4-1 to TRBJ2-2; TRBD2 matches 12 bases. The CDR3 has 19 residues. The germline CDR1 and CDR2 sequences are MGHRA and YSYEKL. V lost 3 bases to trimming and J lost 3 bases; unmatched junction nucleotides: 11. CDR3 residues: CASSHLTRLAGVYTGELFF. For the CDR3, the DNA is TGCGCCAGCAGCCATCTCACCCGACTAGCGGGAGTATACACCGGGGAGCTGTTTTTT.

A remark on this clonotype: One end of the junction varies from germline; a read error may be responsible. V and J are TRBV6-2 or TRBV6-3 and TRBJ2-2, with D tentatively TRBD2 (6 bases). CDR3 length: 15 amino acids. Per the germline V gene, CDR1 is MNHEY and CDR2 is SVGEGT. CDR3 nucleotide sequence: TGCGCCAGCTCCTCTCTTGAGGGGTTCACCGGGGGGCTGTTTTTT. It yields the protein CASSSLEGFTGGLFF.

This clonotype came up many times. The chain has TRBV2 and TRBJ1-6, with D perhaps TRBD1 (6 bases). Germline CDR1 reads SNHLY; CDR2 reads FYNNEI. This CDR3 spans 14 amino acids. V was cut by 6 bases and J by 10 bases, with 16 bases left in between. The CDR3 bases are TGTGCCAGCAGGGGGGCTTTAGTTGGATCACCCCTCCACTTT. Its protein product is CASRGALVGSPLHF.

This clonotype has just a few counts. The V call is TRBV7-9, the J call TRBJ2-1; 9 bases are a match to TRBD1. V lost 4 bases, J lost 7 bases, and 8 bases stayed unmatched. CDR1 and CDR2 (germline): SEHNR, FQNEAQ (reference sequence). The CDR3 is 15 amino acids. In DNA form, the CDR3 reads TGTGCCAGCAGCTCCCGGACAGGGGCCTCAAATGAGCAGTTCTTC. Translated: CASSSRTGASNEQFF.

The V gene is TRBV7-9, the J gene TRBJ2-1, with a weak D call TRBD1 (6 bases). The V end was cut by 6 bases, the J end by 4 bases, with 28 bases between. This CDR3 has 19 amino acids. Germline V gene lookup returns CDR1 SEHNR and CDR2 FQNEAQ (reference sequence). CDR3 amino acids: CASSHTSPGRAGEYNEQFF. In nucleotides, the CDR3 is TGTGCCAGCAGTCACACCAGTCCTGGGCGGGCAGGGGAGTACAATGAGCAGTTCTTC. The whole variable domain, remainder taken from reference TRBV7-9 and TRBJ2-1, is DTGVSQNPRHKITKRGQNVTFRCDPISEHNRLYWYRQTLGQGPEFLTYFQNEAQLEKSRLLSDRFSAERPKGSFSTLEIQRTEQGDSAMYLCASSHTSPGRAGEYNEQFFGPGTRLTVL.

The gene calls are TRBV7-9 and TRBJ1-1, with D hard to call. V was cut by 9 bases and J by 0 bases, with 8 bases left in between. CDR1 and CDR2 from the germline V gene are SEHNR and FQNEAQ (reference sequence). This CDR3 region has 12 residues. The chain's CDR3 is CARRALNTEAFF. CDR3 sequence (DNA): TGTGCCAGACGGGCTTTGAACACTGAAGCTTTCTTT.

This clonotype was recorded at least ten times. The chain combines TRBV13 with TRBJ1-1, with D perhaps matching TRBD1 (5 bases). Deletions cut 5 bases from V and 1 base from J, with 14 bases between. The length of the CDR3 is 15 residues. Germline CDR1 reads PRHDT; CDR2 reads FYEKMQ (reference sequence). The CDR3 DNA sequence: TGTGCCAGCAGCCTTTCATGGGGCTCGAACACTGAAGCTTTCTTT. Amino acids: CASSLSWGSNTEAFF.

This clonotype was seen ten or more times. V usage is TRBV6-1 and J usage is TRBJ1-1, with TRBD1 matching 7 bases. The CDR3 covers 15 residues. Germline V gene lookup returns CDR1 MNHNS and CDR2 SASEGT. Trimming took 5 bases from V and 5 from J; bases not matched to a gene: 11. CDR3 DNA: TGTGCCAGCAGTTCCGACAGGGCGGCTGGGACTGAAGCTTTCTTT. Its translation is CASSSDRAAGTEAFF.

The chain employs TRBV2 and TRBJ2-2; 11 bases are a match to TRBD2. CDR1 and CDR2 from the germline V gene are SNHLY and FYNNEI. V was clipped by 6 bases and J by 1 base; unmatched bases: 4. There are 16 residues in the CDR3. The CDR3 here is CASRRLAGQNTGELFF. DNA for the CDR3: TGTGCCAGCAGGAGACTAGCGGGACAGAACACCGGGGAGCTGTTTTTT.

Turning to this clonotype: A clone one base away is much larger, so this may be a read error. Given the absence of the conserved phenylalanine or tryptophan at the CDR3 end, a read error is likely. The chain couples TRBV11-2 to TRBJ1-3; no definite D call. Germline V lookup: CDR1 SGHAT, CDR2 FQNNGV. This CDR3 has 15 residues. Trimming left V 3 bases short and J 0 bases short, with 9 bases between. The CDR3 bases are TGTGCCAGCAGCTTCAGGCCCGACTCTGGAAACACCATATATTCT. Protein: CASSFRPDSGNTIYS.

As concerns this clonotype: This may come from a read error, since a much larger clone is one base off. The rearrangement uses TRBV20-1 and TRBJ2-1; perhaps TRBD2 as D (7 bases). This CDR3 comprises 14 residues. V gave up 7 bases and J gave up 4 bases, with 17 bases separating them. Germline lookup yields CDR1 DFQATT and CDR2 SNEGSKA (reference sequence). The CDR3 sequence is CSVGGAGDYNEQFF. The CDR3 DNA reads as TGCAGTGTTGGGGGGGCGGGAGATTACAATGAGCAGTTCTTC.

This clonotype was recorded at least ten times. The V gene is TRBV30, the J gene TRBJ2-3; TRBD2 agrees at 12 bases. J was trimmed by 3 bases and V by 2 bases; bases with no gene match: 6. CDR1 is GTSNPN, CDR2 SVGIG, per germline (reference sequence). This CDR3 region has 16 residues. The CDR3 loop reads CAWSRLAGELTDTQYF. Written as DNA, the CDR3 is TGTGCCTGGAGTCGACTAGCGGGAGAACTGACAGATACGCAGTATTTT.

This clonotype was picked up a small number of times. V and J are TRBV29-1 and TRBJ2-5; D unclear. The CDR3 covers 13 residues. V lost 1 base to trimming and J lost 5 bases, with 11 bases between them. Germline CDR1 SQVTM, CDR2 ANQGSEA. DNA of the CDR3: TGCAGCGTTGAAGGAGCGTATTGGGAGACCCAGTACTTC. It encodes CSVEGAYWETQYF.

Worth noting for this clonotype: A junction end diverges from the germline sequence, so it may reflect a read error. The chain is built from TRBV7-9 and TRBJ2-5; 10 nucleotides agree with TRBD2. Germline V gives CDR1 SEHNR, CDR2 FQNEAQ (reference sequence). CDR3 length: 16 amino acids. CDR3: CASSLGLAEHQETQYF. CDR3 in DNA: TGTGCCAGCAGTTTAGGACTAGCGGAACACCAAGAGACCCAGTACTTC.